This is a list of T cell receptor beta chains from one sample in a study of cytomegalovirus exposure and HLA in healthy donors. TCRdb keeps only in-frame clones here, not all; method: immunoSEQ multiplex PCR. The sample yields some 150,000 clones, roughly 77% seen once. Sequenced material: PBMCs. All receptors come from a man aged 25-40 years in good health and CMV-seropositive. Each CDR3 is given with its conserved first and last residue. D genes are given only for firm matches. Where a row states a size, it is once, few, many or the class of an expanded clone; other rows omit it.

cdr3_aa: CASSYRDRGTQYF; cdr3_nt: TGTGCCAGCAGTTACCGGGATCGTGGGACCCAGTACTTC; v_call: TRBV6-5; clone_size: .; d_call: .; j_call: TRBJ2-5
cdr3_aa: CASSVRQSTGEAFF; cdr3_nt: TGTGCCAGCAGCGTGAGACAGTCAACAGGTGAAGCTTTCTTT; v_call: TRBV9; clone_size: .; d_call: .; j_call: TRBJ1-1
cdr3_aa: CASSVVGGSGNTIYF; cdr3_nt: TGTGCCAGCAGCGTAGTGGGGGGCTCTGGAAACACCATATATTTT; v_call: TRBV9; clone_size: .; d_call: .; j_call: TRBJ1-3
cdr3_aa: CASSPRREDTQYF; cdr3_nt: TGTGCCAGCTCACCACGTAGGGAGGATACGCAGTATTTT; v_call: TRBV18; clone_size: .; d_call: .; j_call: TRBJ2-3
cdr3_aa: CASNQAGPPIHQPQHF; cdr3_nt: TGTGCCAGCAATCAGGCAGGGCCACCAATCCATCAGCCCCAGCATTTT; v_call: TRBV27; clone_size: .; d_call: .; j_call: TRBJ1-5
cdr3_aa: CASSLAGGGAGANVLTF; cdr3_nt: TGCGCCAGCAGCTTGGCCGGTGGGGGGGCTGGGGCCAACGTCCTGACTTTC; v_call: TRBV5-1; clone_size: .; d_call: TRBD2; j_call: TRBJ2-6
cdr3_aa: CALTRGKNTGELFF; cdr3_nt: TGTGCTCTAACTCGGGGGAAAAACACCGGGGAGCTGTTTTTT; v_call: TRBV30; clone_size: once; d_call: .; j_call: TRBJ2-2
cdr3_aa: CASSLETGLNGYTF; cdr3_nt: TGTGCCAGCAGCTTGGAGACAGGCCTAAATGGCTACACCTTC; v_call: TRBV5-8; clone_size: .; d_call: .; j_call: TRBJ1-2
cdr3_aa: CASSLGIGEGGNTEAFF; cdr3_nt: TGCGCCAGCAGCTTGGGCATCGGGGAAGGTGGAAACACTGAAGCTTTCTTT; v_call: TRBV5-1; clone_size: .; d_call: .; j_call: TRBJ1-1
cdr3_aa: CASGLVLGQGNTEAFF; cdr3_nt: TGTGCTAGTGGTTTGGTATTGGGACAGGGGAACACTGAAGCTTTCTTT; v_call: TRBV12-5; clone_size: once; d_call: TRBD1; j_call: TRBJ1-1
cdr3_aa: CASSGWTSGGYEQYF; cdr3_nt: TGTGCCAGCAGCGGGTGGACTAGCGGGGGGTACGAGCAGTACTTC; v_call: TRBV5-6; clone_size: .; d_call: TRBD2; j_call: TRBJ2-7
cdr3_aa: CASSQLGGTGSSGANVLTF; cdr3_nt: TGTGCCAGCTCACAGCTGGGGGGGACAGGGTCCTCTGGGGCCAACGTCCTGACTTTC; v_call: TRBV18; clone_size: .; d_call: TRBD1; j_call: TRBJ2-6
cdr3_aa: CASSQEGRTGSYNEQFF; cdr3_nt: TGCGCCAGCAGCCAAGAGGGAAGGACAGGGTCCTACAATGAGCAGTTCTTC; v_call: TRBV4-1; clone_size: .; d_call: TRBD1; j_call: TRBJ2-1
cdr3_aa: CASTGGHGQETQYF; cdr3_nt: TGTGCCAGCACGGGGGGTCATGGCCAAGAGACCCAGTACTTC; v_call: TRBV25-1; clone_size: .; d_call: TRBD2; j_call: TRBJ2-5
cdr3_aa: CASSFFSEAYEQYF; cdr3_nt: TGTGCCAGCAGCTTCTTCTCAGAGGCCTACGAGCAGTACTTC; v_call: TRBV7-2; clone_size: .; d_call: .; j_call: TRBJ2-7
cdr3_aa: CASRAQTGEETQYF; cdr3_nt: TGTGCCAGCAGGGCTCAGACAGGGGAGGAGACCCAGTACTTC; v_call: TRBV6-5; clone_size: .; d_call: TRBD1; j_call: TRBJ2-5
cdr3_aa: CASSEAKTGGEQYF; cdr3_nt: TGTGCCAGCAGTGAAGCGAAAACAGGGGGCGAGCAGTACTTC; v_call: TRBV2; clone_size: .; d_call: TRBD1; j_call: TRBJ2-7
cdr3_aa: CASRQPQGIHEQYF; cdr3_nt: TGTGCCAGCAGACAACCCCAGGGAATCCACGAGCAGTACTTC; v_call: TRBV2; clone_size: .; d_call: .; j_call: TRBJ2-7
cdr3_aa: CASKMYRGFTDTQYF; cdr3_nt: TGTGCCAGCAAGATGTACAGGGGGTTCACAGATACGCAGTATTTT; v_call: TRBV11-2; clone_size: .; d_call: TRBD1; j_call: TRBJ2-3
cdr3_aa: CASSDPAEVDTQYF; cdr3_nt: TGTGCCAGCAGTGACCCAGCGGAGGTTGATACGCAGTATTTT; v_call: TRBV2; clone_size: .; d_call: .; j_call: TRBJ2-3
cdr3_aa: CASSERGGGTYNEQFF; cdr3_nt: TGTGCCAGCAGTGAAAGGGGCGGGGGGACATACAATGAGCAGTTCTTC; v_call: TRBV6-1; clone_size: .; d_call: TRBD2; j_call: TRBJ2-1
cdr3_aa: CSEDRDSQPQHF; cdr3_nt: TGCAGTGAGGACAGGGATAGTCAGCCCCAGCATTTT; v_call: TRBV29-1; clone_size: .; d_call: TRBD1; j_call: TRBJ1-5
cdr3_aa: CASSFSVSGNTIYF; cdr3_nt: TGTGCCAGCAGCTTCTCCGTCTCTGGAAACACCATATATTTT; v_call: TRBV7-9; clone_size: .; d_call: .; j_call: TRBJ1-3
cdr3_aa: CASSETGHYDNQPQHF; cdr3_nt: TGTGCCAGCAGTGAAACAGGACACTATGATAATCAGCCCCAGCATTTT; v_call: TRBV2; clone_size: .; d_call: .; j_call: TRBJ1-5